This T cell receptor beta chain was documented in a study of T-cell memory formation after mild COVID-19. Study observations and caveats: The main location of contracting CD4+ clones was CM and EM, and that of contracting CD8+ clones was EMRA. Contracting clones, day 15 to 85, had balanced CD4/CD8, and later expanders favored CD4+. Researchers found some responding clones in pre-infection memory, a sign that cross-reactive memory joined.

This clonotype has more than one count but fewer than ten. Its cognate antigen is unknown. The CDR3 consists of 17 residues. Germline CDR1 and CDR2: SGHRS and YFSETQ. Trimming left V 2 bases short and J 0 bases short, with 15 bases between. TCRalpha and TCRbeta libraries used 5'RACE with constant-segment primers and UMIs. Via MiXCR, TCRdb re-called the 5' RACE reads, giving one row per CDR3 protein. Of under 200,000 distinct CDR3 sequences in the sample, about 9.9% are singletons; the top ten hold roughly 3.8%. The sample consisted of PBMCs or a T cell subset sorted from them (not recorded which). This receptor was identified in a young man who had mild COVID-19 (a few samples of this study predate the infection). Cell type and time point are not known. This chain joins TRBV5-1 and TRBJ1-3; D call uncertain. CDR3 in amino acids: CASSFSPLSGSGNTIYF. As DNA, the CDR3 is TGCGCCAGCAGCTTTTCGCCTCTAAGCGGCTCTGGAAACACCATATATTTT.